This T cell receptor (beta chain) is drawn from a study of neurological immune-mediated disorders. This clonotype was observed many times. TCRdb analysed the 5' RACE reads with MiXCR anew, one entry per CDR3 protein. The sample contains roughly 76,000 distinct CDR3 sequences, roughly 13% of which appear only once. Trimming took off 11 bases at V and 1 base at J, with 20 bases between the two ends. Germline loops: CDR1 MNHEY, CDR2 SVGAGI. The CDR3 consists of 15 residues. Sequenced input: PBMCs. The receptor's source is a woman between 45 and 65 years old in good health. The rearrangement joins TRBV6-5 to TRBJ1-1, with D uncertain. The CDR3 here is CACAGRFGENTEAFF. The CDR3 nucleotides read TGTGCCTGCGCTGGGCGGTTCGGGGAGAACACTGAAGCTTTCTTT.